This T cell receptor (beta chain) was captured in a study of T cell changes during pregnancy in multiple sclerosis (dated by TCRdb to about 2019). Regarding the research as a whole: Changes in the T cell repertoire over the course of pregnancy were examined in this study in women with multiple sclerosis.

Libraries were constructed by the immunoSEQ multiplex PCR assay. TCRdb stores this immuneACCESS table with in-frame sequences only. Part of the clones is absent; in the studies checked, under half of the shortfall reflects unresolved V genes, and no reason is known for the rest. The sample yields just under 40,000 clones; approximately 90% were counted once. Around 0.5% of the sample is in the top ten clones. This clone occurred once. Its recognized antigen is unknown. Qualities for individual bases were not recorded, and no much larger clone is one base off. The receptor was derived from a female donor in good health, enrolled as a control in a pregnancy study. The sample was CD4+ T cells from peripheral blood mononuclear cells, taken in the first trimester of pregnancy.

The CDR3 protein: CASSPSSTGSEQYF. In nucleotide form, the sequence is TGTGCCAGCTCACCCTCTTCGACCGGGTCCGAGCAGTACTTC. The sequence links TRBV18 to TRBJ2-7; the D gene identity is not certain. V is cut by 3 bases and J by 6 bases, and the space between the germline ends is 15 bases. CDR1 and CDR2, looked up from the germline V gene, are KGHSH and LQKENI. The CDR3 runs 14 residues from the cysteine to the phenylalanine. Just CDR3 DNA is preserved here, 42 bases in frame from base 1.